This entry lists 14 T cell receptor beta chains sequenced from one sample in a study of CD8 T cells in ankylosing spondylitis. Study-level findings and limits: What appeared characteristic of ankylosing spondylitis blood was a TCR beta motif of eight highly homologous variants.

These receptors' antigens are unknown. MiXCR, applied by TCRdb to the 5' RACE reads, yields one record per CDR3 protein. This sample has roughly 220,000 distinct CDR3 sequences, with approximately 20% found just once. Sequenced sample: blood, either unsorted or a sorted T cell fraction (not recorded which). These receptor sequences come from a male donor with ankylosing spondylitis.

This chain connects TRBV4-1 to TRBJ1-5; D might be TRBD1 (5 bases). This CDR3 comprises 14 residues. V lost 1 base and J 6 bases, leaving 10 bases between the germline ends. Germline V lookup: CDR1 MGHRA, CDR2 YSYEKL. CDR3 DNA sequence: TGCGCCAGCAGCCAAGTCAGGGCGGGTCAGCCCCAGCATTTT. This codes for CASSQVRAGQPQHF.

The genes are TRBV29-1 and TRBJ1-5; no firm D call. Trimming removed 4 bases at V and 3 bases at J, with 28 bases between. The CDR3 runs 19 residues. Germline V lookup: CDR1 SQVTM, CDR2 ANQGSEA. The CDR3 DNA reads TGCAGCGTTGTACCCGGCATTAGGGTCCATGATTGTGTCAATCAGCCCCAGCATTTT. Its protein is CSVVPGIRVHDCVNQPQHF. Combining the CDR3 with reference TRBV29-1 and TRBJ1-5 gives the whole variable domain SAVISQKPSRDICQRGTSLTIQCQVDSQVTMMFWYRQQPGQSLTLIATANQGSEATYESGFVIDKFPISRPNLTFSTLTVSNMSPEDSSIYLCSVVPGIRVHDCVNQPQHFGDGTRLSIL.

The chain joins TRBV9 to TRBJ1-1; 11 bases fit TRBD1. Germline V gives CDR1 SGDLS, CDR2 YYNGEE. The V and J ends lost 2 bases and 4 bases, in that order; junction bases with no gene match: 1. The CDR3 consists of 14 residues. In DNA form, the CDR3 reads TGTGCCAGCAGCGTTGGGACAGGGGGCACTGAAGCTTTCTTT. It translates to CASSVGTGGTEAFF.

The chain combines TRBV14 with TRBJ1-4; 8 bases agree with TRBD1. The junction had 10 bases not matched to a gene; V was cut back by 4 bases and J by 6 bases. The CDR3 runs 16 residues. CDR1 is SGHDN, CDR2 FVKESK, per germline. In DNA form, the CDR3 reads TGTGCCAGCAGCCCCCTAACGGGACAGGTACATGAAAAACTGTTTTTT. It is translated as CASSPLTGQVHEKLFF.

The chain joins TRBV11-1 to TRBJ2-5, with 9 bases identical to TRBD2. V shed 1 base and J 4 bases; nucleotides not matched to a gene: 4. This CDR3 is 15 amino acids long. Germline assignment: CDR1 SGHAT and CDR2 FQDESV (reference sequence). This chain's CDR3 is CASSLGGGAGETQYF. The DNA of the CDR3 is TGTGCCAGCAGCTTAGGCGGGGGGGCCGGAGAGACCCAGTACTTC.

This chain uses TRBV15 with TRBJ2-7, with 9 bases that match TRBD1. Germline CDR1 reads LNHNV; CDR2 reads YYDKDF (reference sequence). V dropped 5 bases and J dropped 0; count of bases not matched to a gene: 8. The CDR3 totals 16 residues. The CDR3: CATSGSQGAVSYEQYF. The DNA for the CDR3 is TGTGCCACCAGCGGATCACAGGGGGCAGTCTCCTACGAGCAGTACTTC.

In its sample, this clonotype was seen a few times. V gene TRBV13 combines with J gene TRBJ2-7, with a possible D match to TRBD2 (6 bases). The CDR3 runs to 14 residues. V was clipped by 6 bases and J by 2 bases, with 14 bases between them. In germline, CDR1 is PRHDT, CDR2 FYEKMQ (reference sequence). The CDR3: CASRKRDFPYEQYF. For the CDR3, the DNA is TGTGCCAGCAGAAAACGGGACTTTCCCTACGAGCAGTACTTC.

This clonotype appeared a few times. The chain uses TRBV29-1 and TRBJ2-7, with D perhaps assigned TRBD1 or TRBD2 (5 bases each). The CDR3 loop spans 14 amino acids. Trimming removed 0 bases at V and 6 bases at J, with 15 bases between. Per germline, CDR1 SQVTM and CDR2 ANQGSEA. The CDR3 sequence is CSVEDAGARGEQYF. The CDR3 coding sequence is TGCAGCGTTGAAGATGCCGGGGCCAGAGGCGAGCAGTACTTC.

In its sample, this clonotype was seen many times. This chain uses TRBV10-3 with TRBJ2-2; unclear D gene. Germline V gene sequence: CDR1 ENHRY, CDR2 SYGVKD. Trimming cost V 8 bases and J 5 bases, with 6 bases left between them. This CDR3 is built from 11 residues. The CDR3 spells CAIGMTGELFF. The CDR3 DNA follows: TGTGCCATCGGGATGACCGGGGAGCTGTTTTTT.

This clonotype was seen more than once but under ten times. The V call is TRBV27, the J call TRBJ2-1; 15 positions match TRBD2. Unmatched junction bases numbered 4, after V lost 4 bases and J lost 9 bases. CDR3 length: 15 residues. CDR1 and CDR2 (germline): MNHEY, SMNVEV (reference sequence). For the CDR3, the DNA is TGTGCCAGCAGTTCCGGGACTAGCGGGGGGATTGAGCAGTTCTTC. It translates to CASSSGTSGGIEQFF.

This clonotype was found many times. The rearrangement uses TRBV29-1 and TRBJ2-1; 12 bases agree with TRBD2. The germline CDR1 and CDR2 sequences are SQVTM and ANQGSEA. This CDR3 spans 14 amino acids. The V and J ends lost 6 bases and 4 bases, in that order; junction bases with no gene match: 4. CDR3 residues: CSVLAGGMYNEQFF. CDR3 DNA: TGCAGCGTCCTAGCGGGGGGGATGTACAATGAGCAGTTCTTC.

This clonotype was detected once. The chain recombines TRBV28 with TRBJ2-7; 9 bases fit TRBD2. Germline-derived CDR1 and CDR2 are MDHEN and SYDVKM. Trimming cost V 2 bases and J 2 bases; bases outside gene matches: 4. CDR3 length: 15 amino acids. In nucleotides, the CDR3 is TGTGCCAGCAGTTTAGGTGGCGGGGGGGCCTACGAGCAGTACTTC. Encoded protein: CASSLGGGGAYEQYF. Using reference TRBV28 and TRBJ2-7 for the parts outside the CDR3, the full variable domain is DVKVTQSSRYLVKRTGEKVFLECVQDMDHENMFWYRQDPGLGLRLIYFSYDVKMKEKGDIPEGYSVSREKKERFSLILESASTNQTSMYLCASSLGGGGAYEQYFGPGTRLTVT.

The chain couples TRBV7-3 to TRBJ2-2; 7 bases map to TRBD2. The CDR3 has 17 residues. Unmatched junction bases numbered 11, after V lost 5 bases and J lost 2 bases. Germline V gene data show CDR1 as SGHTA and CDR2 as FQGTGA. CDR3 sequence reads: CASSPLPSGLNTGELFF. The CDR3 DNA is TGTGCCAGCAGCCCCCTCCCTAGCGGTCTAAACACCGGGGAGCTGTTTTTT.

The rearrangement uses TRBV7-9 and TRBJ2-3, with a possible D match to TRBD1 (6 bases). The CDR3 runs to 13 residues. The germline V and J ends were trimmed by 1 base and 9 bases, with 11 bases remaining between them. Looked up from germline, CDR1 is SEHNR and CDR2 is FQNEAQ (reference sequence). The CDR3 region is CASSLGGQRTQYF. CDR3 coding DNA: TGTGCCAGCAGCTTAGGGGGGCAAAGGACGCAGTATTTT.